The 20 T cell receptor beta chains given below trace back to one sample, sequenced in a study of CD8+CD57+ T cells in acquired aplastic anemia. For CDR3 and TCR beta VDJ profiling, genomic DNA was the template used. TCRdb analysed the reads with MiXCR anew, one entry per CDR3 protein. The table lists some 200,000 distinct CDR3 sequences, about a third of them singletons. Source material: sorted CD4+, CD8+, or CD8+CD57+ T cells (not recorded which) from PBMCs. These receptors all stem from a human donor in good health, serving as a control.

This clonotype was detected only a few times. The chain uses TRBV25-1 and TRBJ1-6; 9 nucleotides match TRBD1. The CDR3 has 15 amino acids. V was clipped by 6 bases and J by 7 bases; unmatched bases: 7. Germline CDR1 reads MGHDK; CDR2 reads SYGVNS. CDR3: CASSPPGQGNSPLHF. In DNA, the CDR3 is TGTGCCAGCAGCCCTCCGGGACAGGGCAATTCACCCCTCCACTTT.

This clonotype was counted at least ten times. The chain couples TRBV10-3 to TRBJ1-1; D remains unclear. This CDR3 spans 13 amino acids. Trimming removed 6 bases from V and 0 bases from J, with 8 bases in between. Germline values: CDR1 ENHRY, CDR2 SYGVKD. The CDR3 region is CAIRQTLNTEAFF. The CDR3 DNA reads TGTGCCATCAGACAGACTTTGAACACTGAAGCTTTCTTT.

At least ten counts were recorded for this clonotype. The genes are TRBV5-1 and TRBJ2-6, with D possibly being TRBD1 or TRBD2 (5 bases each). Germline CDR1 and CDR2: SGHRS and YFSETQ. The CDR3 extends over 17 amino acids. With 4 bases removed from V and 4 bases from J, the gap between germline ends came to 18 bases. The CDR3 bases are TGCGCCAGCAGCCCGGGACCGATTACCGAGGGGGCCAACGTCCTGACTTTC. Amino acid sequence: CASSPGPITEGANVLTF.

This sequence joins TRBV4-1 and TRBJ1-4; perhaps TRBD1 as D (6 bases). Trimming cost V 0 bases and J 5 bases, with 13 bases left between them. This CDR3 comprises 16 residues. Germline assignment: CDR1 MGHRA and CDR2 YSYEKL. The CDR3 bases are TGCGCCAGCAGCCAAGATGGAACAGGGTGGAATGAAAAACTGTTTTTT. Protein: CASSQDGTGWNEKLFF.

This chain uses TRBV29-1 with TRBJ2-3; the match to TRBD2 covers 7 bases. The CDR3 loop spans 14 amino acids. Germline assignment: CDR1 SQVTM and CDR2 ANQGSEA. The V gene end was trimmed by 6 bases and the J gene end by 1 base; junction bases not matched to a gene: 7. CDR3 in DNA: TGCAGCGTCGTCGGGGCGGGGGGCACAGATACGCAGTATTTT. Its translation is CSVVGAGGTDTQYF.

This clonotype was counted ten times or more. The J gene is TRBJ1-4, the V gene TRBV24-1; 9 bases are shared with TRBD1. The CDR3 extends over 15 amino acids. The ends lost 4 bases at V and 7 bases at J; junction bases unmatched: 6. Looked up from germline, CDR1 is KGHDR and CDR2 is SFDVKD. The CDR3 nucleotides read TGTGCCACCAGTGACCCCGGGACAGGGCGTGAAAAACTGTTTTTT. The encoded protein is CATSDPGTGREKLFF.

This rearrangement joins TRBV20-1 to TRBJ2-3; unclear D gene. The length of the CDR3 is 11 residues. Between the trimmed V and J ends, which lost 5 bases and 4 bases, there was a span of 7 bases. Germline CDR1 and CDR2: DFQATT and SNEGSKA (reference sequence). This chain's CDR3 is CSAPLSDTQYF. For the CDR3, the DNA is TGCAGTGCTCCCCTTTCAGATACGCAGTATTTT.

This chain connects TRBV2 to TRBJ1-2; D perhaps matches TRBD1 (5 bases). Trimming pared 8 bases from V and 8 bases from J, leaving 12 bases between. Germline V gene lookup returns CDR1 SNHLY and CDR2 FYNNEI. The CDR3 runs 11 residues. The CDR3 is CASEGIEGYTF. CDR3 coding DNA: TGTGCCAGCGAGGGGATTGAAGGCTACACCTTC.

This clonotype was seen at least ten times. V and J are TRBV24-1 and TRBJ2-1; D is tentatively TRBD1 or TRBD2 (5 bases each). The CDR3 has 18 residues. Trimming took 4 bases from V and 0 from J, leaving 18 bases between them. In germline, CDR1 is KGHDR, CDR2 SFDVKD. CDR3 bases: TGTGCCACCAGTGACTCTCAGGGAGTAAAAAGCTCCTACAATGAGCAGTTCTTC. It encodes CATSDSQGVKSSYNEQFF.

The sample holds many counts of this clonotype. The chain joins TRBV7-2 to TRBJ2-3; 7 bases fit TRBD2. This CDR3 contains 15 residues. The ends lost 0 bases at V and 3 bases at J; junction bases unmatched: 3. CDR1 is SGHTA and CDR2 is FQGNSA in the germline V gene. The CDR3 spells CASSLAAGVTDTQYF. Written as DNA, the CDR3 is TGTGCCAGCAGCTTAGCGGCGGGAGTGACAGATACGCAGTATTTT.

This clonotype was picked up many times. The genes are TRBV10-2 and TRBJ1-2; D is unclear. Germline V gives CDR1 WSHSY, CDR2 SAAADI. This CDR3 spans 13 amino acids. Trimming left V 3 bases short and J 4 bases short, with 9 bases between. The CDR3 nucleotides read TGCGCCAGCAGTGAATCGGACCCCTATGGCTACACCTTC. Translated: CASSESDPYGYTF.

This clonotype was detected many times. The chain joins TRBV20-1 to TRBJ1-2; TRBD1 might be the D (5 bases). This CDR3 spans 13 amino acids. The V gene's germline CDR1 is DFQATT and CDR2 SNEGSKA (reference sequence). Trimming pared 1 base from V and 4 bases from J, leaving 10 bases between. The CDR3 loop reads CSARVGDSYGYTF. CDR3 sequence (DNA): TGCAGTGCTAGAGTGGGAGACAGCTATGGCTACACCTTC.

This clonotype was seen repeatedly, ten times or more. The chain recombines TRBV2 with TRBJ2-5; D remains unclear. V was trimmed by 5 bases and J by 1 base, leaving 11 bases between them. The CDR3 is 14 amino acids. From germline, CDR1 is SNHLY and CDR2 FYNNEI. The CDR3 nucleotides are TGTGCCAGCAGTCCTTGGGGTGCCCAAGAGACCCAGTACTTC. It specifies CASSPWGAQETQYF.

This clonotype was counted between two and nine times. V gene TRBV9 combines with J gene TRBJ2-7; perhaps TRBD1 as D (6 bases). The CDR3 has 14 amino acids. Per the germline V gene, CDR1 is SGDLS and CDR2 is YYNGEE. The V gene lost 4 bases and the J gene lost 2 bases, with 13 bases spanning the gap. The CDR3 reads CASSIGQTAYEQYF. CDR3 nucleotides: TGTGCCAGCAGCATTGGACAGACAGCCTACGAGCAGTACTTC.

In this sample, this clonotype turned up many times. In DNA form, the CDR3 reads TGTGCCAGCAGTCTTCCCGGGACTAGCGGGAGTAATGAGCAGTTCTTC. Translated, it gives CASSLPGTSGSNEQFF. The chain employs TRBV25-1 and TRBJ2-1; 14 positions match TRBD2. V lost 5 bases, J lost 7 bases, and 7 bases stayed unmatched. The V gene's germline CDR1 is MGHDK and CDR2 SYGVNS. The CDR3 spans 16 residues.

Regarding this clonotype: A much more abundant neighbour one base away suggests this may be a read error. The genes are TRBV9 and TRBJ1-1; D remains unclear. V lost 4 bases and J lost 2, with 9 bases in between. Germline CDR1 and CDR2: SGDLS and YYNGEE. This CDR3 region has 13 residues. DNA for the CDR3: TGTGCCAGCAGCCGCGTGGGCAACACTGAAGCTTTCTTT. This sequence encodes CASSRVGNTEAFF.

As DNA, the CDR3 is TGCAGCGTTGATGTACAGGGGCGGAGGACTGAAGCTTTCTTT. Protein product: CSVDVQGRRTEAFF. This chain links TRBV29-1 with TRBJ1-1; 7 positions agree with TRBD1. The trim removed 3 bases at V and 5 bases at J, leaving 9 bases unmatched. The V gene's germline CDR1 is SQVTM and CDR2 ANQGSEA. The CDR3 length is 14 residues.

The V call is TRBV10-3, the J call TRBJ2-7; 10 bases fit TRBD1. V lost 3 bases to trimming and J lost 2 bases; unmatched junction nucleotides: 4. The germline V gene encodes CDR1 ENHRY and CDR2 SYGVKD. The CDR3 has 15 amino acids. This CDR3 reads CAISDAGQGTYEQYF. CDR3 coding DNA: TGTGCCATCAGTGATGCGGGACAGGGGACCTACGAGCAGTACTTC.

This clonotype has a handful of counts. The rearrangement joins TRBV14 to TRBJ2-2; D is ambiguous. The germline CDR1 and CDR2 sequences are SGHDN and FVKESK. The CDR3 consists of 13 residues. The V and J ends lost 4 bases and 9 bases respectively, with 12 bases between them. The DNA for the CDR3 is TGTGCCAGCAGCCCGGATCCGGACCGGGAGCTGTTTTTT. Residues: CASSPDPDRELFF.

To note about this clonotype: A much larger clone is a single base away; this may be a read error. No conserved phenylalanine or tryptophan ends this CDR3, so it is likely a read error. The chain employs TRBV6-1 and TRBJ1-2, with 9 bases fitting TRBD1. CDR1 and CDR2 (germline): MNHNS, SASEGT. V shed 8 bases, J shed 3 bases, and the junction held 13 bases outside the gene matches. This CDR3 has 16 residues. Here the CDR3 reads CASSHSRDRVDYGYTL. The CDR3, as DNA: TGTGCCAGCTCACATTCCCGGGACAGGGTTGACTATGGCTACACCCTC.